The 28 T cell receptor beta chains in this list originate from one sample, sequenced in a study of blood T cell repertoires in COVID-19. Profiling relied on immunoSEQ multiplex PCR, and the TCRdb table lists in-frame clones only, not all of them. This sample has about 220,000 clones, with about 79% found just once. The sample was PBMCs or T cells enriched from blood (not recorded which). The receptor source for this set is a woman aged 40 to 50 with acute COVID-19.

A remark on this clone: Other DNA sequences in this specimen translate into the identical CDR3. V and J are TRBV5-5 and TRBJ1-1; a possible D gene is TRBD1 (6 bases). Germline values: CDR1 SGHKS, CDR2 YYEKEE (reference sequence). Trimming took off 4 bases at V and 0 bases at J, with 10 bases between the two ends. This CDR3 spans 14 amino acids. In DNA form, the CDR3 reads TGTGCCAGCAGCCTTGGACAGATGAACACTGAAGCTTTCTTT. Protein product: CASSLGQMNTEAFF.

V is TRBV14 and J is TRBJ2-7; 8 bases line up with TRBD2. The CDR3 length is 16 residues. V shed 1 base, J shed 0 bases, and the junction held 5 bases outside the gene matches. The V gene's germline CDR1 is SGHDN and CDR2 FVKESK. The CDR3 spells CASSQVAGPSSYEQYF. The DNA for the CDR3 is TGTGCCAGCAGCCAAGTAGCGGGACCGAGCTCCTACGAGCAGTACTTC.

The chain joins TRBV5-5 to TRBJ2-7; 7 positions agree with TRBD1. This CDR3 is built from 12 residues. Germline assignment: CDR1 SGHKS and CDR2 YYEKEE (reference sequence). Trimming took 2 bases from V and 6 from J; bases not matched to a gene: 2. CDR3 in amino acids: CASSLRQGEQYF. The CDR3 DNA sequence: TGTGCCAGCAGCTTAAGACAGGGCGAGCAGTACTTC.

The rearrangement joins TRBV24-1 to TRBJ2-6; perhaps TRBD2 as D (6 bases). Looked up from germline, CDR1 is KGHDR and CDR2 is SFDVKD. Trimming shortened V by 9 bases and J by 0 bases, and 14 bases separated the two germline ends. The CDR3 runs to 16 residues. Written as DNA, the CDR3 is TGTGCCACCGGGCAGGGACTCGGCTCTGGGGCCAACGTCCTGACTTTC. This sequence encodes CATGQGLGSGANVLTF.

The rearrangement joins TRBV2 to TRBJ2-7; D gene unclear. Trimming took 10 bases from V and 3 from J, leaving 10 bases between them. This CDR3 comprises 11 residues. The germline CDR1 and CDR2 sequences are SNHLY and FYNNEI. CDR3 DNA sequence: TGTGCCATCAGGCAGGTCTACGAGCAGTACTTC. Its translation: CAIRQVYEQYF.

The chain links TRBV30 to TRBJ2-1; TRBD1 agrees at 7 bases. J lost 8 bases, V lost 0 bases, and 10 bases had no gene match. Germline V gives CDR1 GTSNPN, CDR2 SVGIG (reference sequence). CDR3 length: 15 amino acids. The CDR3 DNA follows: TGTGCCTGGAGTGTCACGTTTAGGGGGCAGGATGAGCAGTTCTTC. It is translated as CAWSVTFRGQDEQFF.

In its sample, this clone was seen a few times. This sample also contains other DNA sequences that code for the same CDR3. The V gene is TRBV27, the J gene TRBJ2-7; D gene ambiguous. The CDR3 sequence is 11 residues long. From germline, CDR1 is MNHEY and CDR2 SMNVEV (reference sequence). With 3 bases removed from V and 6 bases from J, the gap between germline ends came to 6 bases. Here the CDR3 reads CASSLGPEQYF. CDR3 sequence (DNA): TGTGCCAGCAGTTTGGGCCCCGAGCAGTACTTC.

This clone was seen once. The chain couples TRBV6-1 to TRBJ1-2; perhaps TRBD1 as D (5 bases). CDR1 is MNHNS and CDR2 is SASEGT in the germline V gene. This CDR3 comprises 15 residues. V was clipped by 3 bases and J by 7 bases, with 18 bases between them. The CDR3 loop reads CASSDIRTRASGYTF. In nucleotides, the CDR3 is TGTGCCAGCAGTGACATTCGGACACGGGCTTCTGGCTACACCTTC.

V is TRBV19 and J is TRBJ2-5; 10 nucleotides align to TRBD1. The junction had 9 bases not matched to a gene; V was cut back by 5 bases and J by 3 bases. The CDR3 spans 16 residues. Germline V lookup: CDR1 LNHDA, CDR2 SQIVND (reference sequence). CDR3: CASSPWDRGLEETQYF. The DNA for the CDR3 is TGTGCCAGTAGTCCTTGGGACAGGGGATTAGAAGAGACCCAGTACTTC.

The V gene is TRBV29-1, the J gene TRBJ1-1, with D maybe TRBD1 (6 bases). The CDR3 runs 13 residues. Germline V gives CDR1 SQVTM, CDR2 ANQGSEA. Trimming shortened V by 6 bases and J by 1 base, and 12 bases separated the two germline ends. The CDR3, as DNA: TGCAGCGTACAAACAGGGAGGAACACTGAAGCTTTCTTT. Its translation is CSVQTGRNTEAFF.

This chain uses TRBV5-5 with TRBJ2-5, with TRBD1 matching 7 bases. Germline V CDR1 and CDR2: SGHKS, YYEKEE (reference sequence). There are 14 residues in the CDR3. With V trimmed by 5 bases and J by 3 bases, 7 bases remained unmatched. CDR3 bases: TGTGCCAGCAGTTATTTAGACAGGGAAGAGACCCAGTACTTC. Translating gives CASSYLDREETQYF.

The chain recombines TRBV3-1 (or the pseudogene TRBV3-2) with TRBJ2-2; tentatively, D is TRBD2 (5 bases). The V gene lost 8 bases and the J gene lost 7 bases, with 17 bases spanning the gap. There are 14 residues in the CDR3. The V gene's germline CDR1 is LGHDT and CDR2 YNNKEL (reference sequence). The CDR3 loop is CASYQMGRGGELFF. The CDR3 DNA reads TGTGCCAGCTACCAAATGGGCCGGGGCGGGGAGCTGTTTTTT.

The chain carries TRBV9 and TRBJ2-7, with D perhaps matching TRBD2 (6 bases). CDR1 and CDR2 (germline): SGDLS, YYNGEE. V lost 4 bases, J lost 3 bases, and 20 bases lay in between. There are 16 residues in the CDR3. In DNA, the CDR3 is TGTGCCAGCAGCCGATCGGGACGCCGGGGAGGCTACGAGCAGTACTTC. This encodes CASSRSGRRGGYEQYF.

This clone is a singleton in its sample. The V and J genes are TRBV9 and TRBJ2-1, with D possibly TRBD2 on 7 matching bases. The V and J ends lost 4 bases and 5 bases respectively, with 16 bases between them. This CDR3 has 15 residues. Looked up from germline, CDR1 is SGDLS and CDR2 is YYNGEE. The CDR3 sequence: CASSLEGGRHNEQFF. The CDR3 DNA follows: TGTGCCAGCAGCTTGGAGGGGGGGCGACACAATGAGCAGTTCTTC.

V gene TRBV11-2 combines with J gene TRBJ1-2; 7 nucleotides agree with TRBD1. Germline-derived CDR1 and CDR2 are SGHAT and FQNNGV. The CDR3 is 15 residues long. V was pared by 1 base and J by 6 bases, with 8 bases of the junction left unmatched. For the CDR3, the DNA is TGTGCCAGCAGCTTAGTGATCGGGACAGTGAATGGCTACACCTTC. Translating it yields CASSLVIGTVNGYTF.

This clone was seen only a few times. The chain has TRBV7-9 and TRBJ2-1; D may be TRBD2 (5 bases). CDR1 is SEHNR and CDR2 is FQNEAQ in the germline V gene (reference sequence). The CDR3 loop spans 16 amino acids. The ends were cut back, 5 bases at V and 0 bases at J, with 14 bases in the middle. The CDR3 region is CASSPLAGSSYNEQFF. DNA of the CDR3: TGTGCCAGCAGCCCGCTCGCGGGCAGCTCCTACAATGAGCAGTTCTTC.

This clone is a singleton in its sample. The chain links TRBV6-1 to TRBJ1-2, with D unclear. This CDR3 is built from 15 residues. Germline CDR1 reads MNHNS; CDR2 reads SASEGT. Trimming removed 0 bases from V and 2 bases from J, with 10 bases in between. The CDR3: CASSEAWRENYGYTF. The CDR3 coding sequence is TGTGCCAGCAGTGAAGCGTGGCGGGAAAACTATGGCTACACCTTC.

The chain recombines TRBV5-1 with TRBJ2-7, with D possibly matching TRBD1 (5 bases). Trimming shortened V by 2 bases and J by 4 bases, and 10 bases separated the two germline ends. Germline assignment: CDR1 SGHRS and CDR2 YFSETQ. The CDR3 length is 13 residues. The DNA of the CDR3 is TGCGCCAGCAGCTTTCAGGGCAGTTACGAGCAGTACTTC. It encodes CASSFQGSYEQYF.

The chain couples TRBV3-1 (or the pseudogene TRBV3-2) to TRBJ1-1, with D unresolved. The CDR3 runs to 12 residues. Deletions cut 5 bases from V and 0 bases from J, with 4 bases between. Germline V gene lookup returns CDR1 LGHDT and CDR2 YNNKEL (reference sequence). DNA for the CDR3: TGTGCCAGCAGCTTTATGAACACTGAAGCTTTCTTT. Residues: CASSFMNTEAFF.

V and J are TRBV7-9 and TRBJ2-3, with TRBD2 identical over 9 bases. The CDR3 covers 17 residues. From germline, CDR1 is SEHNR and CDR2 FQNEAQ (reference sequence). J was trimmed by 0 bases and V by 2 bases; bases with no gene match: 6. CDR3 amino acids: CASSLYLAGASTDTQYF. CDR3 bases: TGTGCCAGCAGCTTATACTTAGCGGGAGCTAGCACAGATACGCAGTATTTT.

The chain uses TRBV28 and TRBJ2-1, with D maybe TRBD2 (5 bases). Per germline, CDR1 MDHEN and CDR2 SYDVKM. V dropped 7 bases and J dropped 9 bases, with 16 bases sitting between them. CDR3 size: 13 residues. Here the CDR3 DNA reads TGTGCCAGCACCGAACAAACTAGAACTGAGCAGTTCTTC. Residues: CASTEQTRTEQFF. The variable domain in full, completed from reference TRBV28 and TRBJ2-1, reads DVKVTQSSRYLVKRTGEKVFLECVQDMDHENMFWYRQDPGLGLRLIYFSYDVKMKEKGDIPEGYSVSREKKERFSLILESASTNQTSMYLCASTEQTRTEQFFGPGTRLTVL.

This clone has only one observation. The V and J genes are TRBV28 and TRBJ2-2; 11 nucleotides match TRBD1. Germline CDR1 is MDHEN and CDR2 is SYDVKM. The CDR3 runs 15 residues. V lost 10 bases, J lost 7 bases, and 11 bases stayed unmatched. CDR3 region: CATPSGTGGVGELFF. The CDR3 DNA reads TGTGCCACCCCTAGCGGGACAGGGGGTGTCGGGGAGCTGTTTTTT.

This clone turned up a few times. The chain combines TRBV6-1 with TRBJ1-2, with D possibly matching TRBD1 (6 bases). Germline assignment: CDR1 MNHNS and CDR2 SASEGT. This CDR3 has 15 amino acids. The V gene lost 3 bases and the J gene lost 4 bases, with 15 bases spanning the gap. The DNA of the CDR3 is TGTGCCAGCAGTGAGGGGGCCGCGCTTTTCTATGGCTACACCTTC. Amino acid sequence: CASSEGAALFYGYTF.

As DNA, the CDR3 is TGCAGTGCCCCCACTCATGATGAGCAGTTCTTC. It codes for CSAPTHDEQFF. V is TRBV20-1 and J is TRBJ2-1; D is ambiguous. Germline loops: CDR1 DFQATT, CDR2 SNEGSKA (reference sequence). Trimming cost V 6 bases and J 8 bases, with 11 bases left between them. The CDR3 runs to 11 residues.

The chain is built from TRBV5-1 and TRBJ2-7, with 8 bases aligning to TRBD2. Germline CDR1 is SGHRS and CDR2 is YFSETQ. The CDR3 runs 13 residues. V trimming: 0 bases; J trimming: 7 bases; junction bases outside the gene matches: 3. The CDR3 spells CASSLEGTREQYF. In nucleotides, the CDR3 is TGCGCCAGCAGCTTGGAAGGGACTAGGGAGCAGTACTTC.

The chain combines TRBV25-1 with TRBJ2-3; D perhaps matches TRBD2 (6 bases). The germline gives CDR1 MGHDK, CDR2 SYGVNS. CDR3 length: 12 residues. V gave up 10 bases and J gave up 4 bases, with 12 bases separating them. The CDR3 is CATRGEADTQYF. CDR3 DNA: TGTGCCACGCGGGGAGAGGCAGATACGCAGTATTTT.

The chain carries TRBV9 and TRBJ2-7; a possible D gene is TRBD2 (6 bases). This CDR3 comprises 16 residues. CDR1 is SGDLS and CDR2 is YYNGEE in the germline V gene. Trimming cost V 3 bases and J 0 bases, with 16 bases left between them. The CDR3 here is CASSAGVADYSYEQYF. The CDR3 nucleotides read TGTGCCAGCAGCGCCGGTGTAGCGGATTACTCCTACGAGCAGTACTTC. The complete variable domain, with remaining parts taken from reference TRBV9 and TRBJ2-7, reads DSGVTQTPKHLITATGQRVTLRCSPRSGDLSVYWYQQSLDQGLQFLIQYYNGEERAKGNILERFSAQQFPDLHSELNLSSLELGDSALYFCASSAGVADYSYEQYFGPGTRLTVT.

The rearrangement links TRBV3-1 (or the pseudogene TRBV3-2) to TRBJ1-1; D is undetermined. Trimming removed 0 bases from V and 11 bases from J, with 10 bases in between. CDR1 and CDR2 (germline): LGHDT, YNNKEL (reference sequence). The CDR3 is 12 residues long. The CDR3 bases are TGTGCCAGCAGCCAAGATCCTGGGGAGGCTTTCTTT. Translating gives CASSQDPGEAFF.